Shown below are 21 T cell receptor beta chains from a single sample sequenced in a study of identical twins. TCRdb reprocessed the 5' RACE reads via MiXCR and lists one record per CDR3 protein. This table holds approximately 490,000 distinct CDR3 sequences, around 24% found once. These data were likewise used in another study, on yellow fever vaccine responses in identical twins.

What was sequenced was CD4+ T cells sorted from blood. The receptors shown here come from a woman between 18 and 30 years old in good health.

In its sample, this clonotype was seen a few times. The rearrangement links TRBV6-1 to TRBJ1-1; D ambiguous. V was pared by 8 bases and J by 2 bases, with 9 bases between. From germline, CDR1 is MNHNS and CDR2 SASEGT. The CDR3 sequence is 12 residues long. The CDR3: CASGSPNTEAFF. CDR3 DNA sequence: TGTGCCAGCGGCTCGCCAAACACTGAAGCTTTCTTT.

V usage is TRBV9 and J usage is TRBJ2-1; 8 nucleotides match TRBD2. Germline V lookup: CDR1 SGDLS, CDR2 YYNGEE. The CDR3 is 16 residues long. J was trimmed by 5 bases and V by 0 bases; bases with no gene match: 7. CDR3 in DNA: TGTGCCAGCAGCGTAGGGATGGCGGGAGGTCACAATGAGCAGTTCTTC. Encoded protein: CASSVGMAGGHNEQFF.

This rearrangement joins TRBV3-1 to TRBJ2-1; 9 bases align to TRBD1. V was pared by 4 bases and J by 8 bases, with 6 bases of the junction left unmatched. Germline V gives CDR1 LGHDT, CDR2 YNNKEL (reference sequence). The CDR3 length is 14 residues. The CDR3 protein is CASSRRDRDDEQFF. For the CDR3, the DNA is TGTGCCAGCAGCCGACGGGACAGGGATGATGAGCAGTTCTTC.

This clonotype occurred many times. The chain uses TRBV5-1 and TRBJ2-5; D might be TRBD1 or TRBD2, each matching 5 bases. Germline V gene sequence: CDR1 SGHRS, CDR2 YFSETQ. The CDR3 spans 14 residues. The germline V and J ends were trimmed by 2 bases and 2 bases, with 10 bases remaining between them. CDR3 sequence reads: CASSLRDGQETQYF. DNA of the CDR3: TGCGCCAGCAGCTTACGGGACGGACAAGAGACCCAGTACTTC.

The genes are TRBV20-1 and TRBJ1-2; D is undetermined. CDR1 is DFQATT, CDR2 SNEGSKA, per germline (reference sequence). The CDR3 sequence is 13 residues long. With 3 bases removed from V and 5 bases from J, the gap between germline ends came to 13 bases. For the CDR3, the DNA is TGCAGTGCTAGCAGGTCCTACTTTTATGGCTACACCTTC. This encodes CSASRSYFYGYTF.

The rearrangement uses TRBV20-1 and TRBJ2-1; D perhaps matches TRBD2 (6 bases). The CDR3 is made up of 16 amino acids. Germline V gene lookup returns CDR1 DFQATT and CDR2 SNEGSKA (reference sequence). V gave up 1 base and J gave up 4 bases, with 17 bases separating them. The CDR3 sequence is CSARVGGRLSYNEQFF. The CDR3 coding sequence is TGCAGTGCTAGAGTTGGTGGGAGGCTGTCATACAATGAGCAGTTCTTC.

The V and J genes are TRBV12-3 or TRBV12-4 and TRBJ2-7; possible D gene TRBD1, 5 bases. V was clipped by 7 bases and J by 8 bases, with 15 bases between them. The CDR3 consists of 12 residues. CDR3 coding DNA: TGTGCCAGCACCAATTTTAGACAGCAGCAGTACTTC. Amino acids: CASTNFRQQQYF.

The J gene is TRBJ2-2, the V gene TRBV12-3 or TRBV12-4, with 9 positions matching TRBD2. The CDR3 contains 14 residues. The trim removed 7 bases at V and 6 bases at J, leaving 6 bases unmatched. CDR3 in DNA: TGTGCCAGCATTGCGGGGGGGCCGGCCGGGGAGCTGTTTTTT. This codes for CASIAGGPAGELFF.

The J gene is TRBJ2-2, the V gene TRBV5-1, with 10 bases aligning to TRBD1. In germline, CDR1 is SGHRS, CDR2 YFSETQ. With V trimmed by 4 bases and J by 1 base, 4 bases remained unmatched. This CDR3 comprises 16 residues. The CDR3 loop reads CASSRQGAQNTGELFF. The DNA for the CDR3 is TGCGCCAGCAGCCGACAGGGGGCGCAGAACACCGGGGAGCTGTTTTTT.

The table lists this clonotype with a few counts. This rearrangement joins TRBV2 to TRBJ2-3; TRBD2 matches 8 bases. With 5 bases clipped from V and 0 bases from J, the junction kept 4 bases outside the gene matches. This CDR3 has 15 residues. The V gene's germline CDR1 is SNHLY and CDR2 FYNNEI. The CDR3: CASSRLASSTDTQYF. The CDR3 nucleotides read TGTGCCAGCAGTCGACTAGCGTCTAGCACAGATACGCAGTATTTT.

This clonotype was picked up a small number of times. CDR3 loop: CATSRLRGEETQYF. As DNA, the CDR3 is TGTGCCACCAGCAGATTAAGGGGGGAAGAGACCCAGTACTTC. J is TRBJ2-5 and V is TRBV15; tentatively, D is TRBD1 or TRBD2 (6 bases each). From germline, CDR1 is LNHNV and CDR2 YYDKDF (reference sequence). The CDR3 sequence is 14 residues long. Trimming cost V 2 bases and J 3 bases, with 10 bases left between them. The variable domain in full, with the rest retrieved from reference TRBV15 and TRBJ2-5, is DAMVIQNPRYQVTQFGKPVTLSCSQTLNHNVMYWYQQKSSQAPKLLFHYYDKDFNNEADTPDNFQSRRPNTSFCFLDIRSPGLGDTAMYLCATSRLRGEETQYFGPGTRLLVL.

Concerning this clonotype itself: At one boundary the junction diverges from the germline segment, which might be a read error. The chain has TRBV7-8 and TRBJ2-5; D is possibly TRBD2 (6 bases). The CDR3 sequence is 11 residues long. Germline values: CDR1 SGHVS, CDR2 FQNEAQ. CDR3 sequence reads: CASSKGLLCTF. As DNA, the CDR3 is TGTGCCAGCAGCAAGGGACTCCTCTGTACCTTC.

The rearrangement links TRBV14 to TRBJ1-1; D gene uncertain. This CDR3 spans 13 amino acids. Germline V gene data show CDR1 as SGHDN and CDR2 as FVKESK. With 2 bases removed from V and 1 base from J, the gap between germline ends came to 5 bases. Here the CDR3 reads CASSQTRNTEAFF. CDR3 nucleotide sequence: TGTGCCAGCAGCCAAACCAGGAACACTGAAGCTTTCTTT.

This clonotype has at least ten counts. The V call is TRBV12-3 or TRBV12-4, the J call TRBJ1-1; D call uncertain. The CDR3 runs to 13 residues. Trimming left V 3 bases short and J 4 bases short, with 9 bases between. The CDR3 spells CASSFRGSTEAFF. CDR3 nucleotide sequence: TGTGCCAGCAGTTTTCGGGGTAGCACTGAAGCTTTCTTT.

CDR3 DNA: TGTGCCAGCAACCCTAGCCGAGTCGTCCAAGAGACCCAGTACTTC. Translated, it gives CASNPSRVVQETQYF. This chain joins TRBV3-1 and TRBJ2-5, with a tentative D call TRBD2 (5 bases). The CDR3 is 15 amino acids. Germline lookup yields CDR1 LGHDT and CDR2 YNNKEL (reference sequence). With 7 bases removed from V and 1 base from J, the gap between germline ends came to 16 bases.

For the CDR3, the DNA is TGTGCCAGCAGTGAATCCCGACTATACAATGAGCAGTTCTTC. Its translation: CASSESRLYNEQFF. The V gene is TRBV25-1, the J gene TRBJ2-1; D may be TRBD2 (5 bases). The CDR3 has 14 residues. The ends were cut back, 1 base at V and 4 bases at J, with 8 bases in the middle. The germline gives CDR1 MGHDK, CDR2 SYGVNS.

This chain links TRBV28 with TRBJ2-3, with D possibly TRBD2 on 5 matching bases. The CDR3 runs to 12 residues. From germline, CDR1 is MDHEN and CDR2 SYDVKM. The CDR3 DNA is TGTGGGACCCCGCGGGTCGCAGATACGCAGTATTTT. Its translation: CGTPRVADTQYF.

The chain is built from TRBV5-1 and TRBJ2-5; D remains ambiguous. The CDR3 length is 12 residues. The V gene lost 4 bases and the J gene lost 4 bases, with 8 bases spanning the gap. The germline CDR1 and CDR2 sequences are SGHRS and YFSETQ. CDR3 DNA sequence: TGCGCCAGCAGCCCGGAAGCAGAGACCCAGTACTTC. Its translation is CASSPEAETQYF.

The chain employs TRBV5-1 and TRBJ2-1, with no clear D. The CDR3 spans 15 residues. Trimming removed 7 bases from V and 8 bases from J, with 22 bases in between. Germline lookup yields CDR1 SGHRS and CDR2 YFSETQ. The CDR3 sequence is CASHLDPGRSDEQFF. The CDR3, as DNA: TGCGCCAGCCACTTGGATCCGGGCCGCAGCGATGAGCAGTTCTTC.

The chain recombines TRBV6-7 with TRBJ2-1; 8 nucleotides align to TRBD2. TRBV6-7 is flagged as an ORF with uncertain function. This CDR3 is built from 17 residues. The CDR3 DNA follows: TGTGCTAGAGGGGTTGGGGCCAGCGGGAGTTCCCACAATGAGCAGTTCTTC. This sequence encodes CARGVGASGSSHNEQFF.

This clonotype has just a few counts. J is TRBJ1-1 and V is TRBV20-1, with D unresolved. Deletions cut 0 bases from V and 5 bases from J, with 7 bases between. Germline V gives CDR1 DFQATT, CDR2 SNEGSKA (reference sequence). There are 12 residues in the CDR3. For the CDR3, the DNA is TGCAGTGCTAGAGATTTTGGAACTGAAGCTTTCTTT. Encoded protein: CSARDFGTEAFF.